The T cell receptor beta chain under discussion was sequenced for a study of T cell responses to AZD1222 COVID-19 vaccine. Notes on the study in general: In all cases, repertoires were sampled only after the peak T cell response. Among those given AZD1222, only five or six were seropositive at baseline. Dominant CD4 TCR responses targeted spike regions 160-218 and 743-854. The donor cohort was predominantly white British with a female majority, and clonal diversity may have been underestimated.

The CDR3 extends over 14 amino acids. The germline V gene has CDR1 WSHSY and CDR2 SAAADI. The V and J ends lost 4 bases and 2 bases, in that order; junction bases with no gene match: 2. This clone came up once. Its antigen remains unidentified. Clones were sequenced by immunoSEQ multiplex PCR, and TCRdb holds only the in-frame ones, with some missing. The sample has 100,000 or so clones, about 90% seen once. This TCR derives from an adult who received the AZD1222 COVID-19 vaccine. The sequenced sample was peripheral blood, obtained 28 days after the second AZD1222 dose. The rearrangement links TRBV10-2 to TRBJ1-2; TRBD1 matches 9 bases. The CDR3 sequence is CASSAGTGNYGYTF. CDR3 nucleotide sequence: TGCGCCAGCAGTGCTGGGACAGGGAACTATGGCTACACCTTC.